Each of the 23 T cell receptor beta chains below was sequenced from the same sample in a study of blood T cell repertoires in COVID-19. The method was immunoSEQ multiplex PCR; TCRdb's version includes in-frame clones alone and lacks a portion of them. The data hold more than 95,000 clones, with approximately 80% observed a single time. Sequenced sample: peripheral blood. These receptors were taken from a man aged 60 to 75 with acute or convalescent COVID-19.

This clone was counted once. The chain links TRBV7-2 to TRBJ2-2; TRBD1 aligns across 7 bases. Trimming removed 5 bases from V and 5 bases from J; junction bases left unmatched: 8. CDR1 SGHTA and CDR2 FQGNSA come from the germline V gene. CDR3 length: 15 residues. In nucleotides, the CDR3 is TGTGCCAGCAGCCAACAGGGGATGGGGACCGGGGAGCTGTTTTTT. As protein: CASSQQGMGTGELFF. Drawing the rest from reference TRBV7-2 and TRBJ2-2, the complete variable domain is GAGVSQSPSNKVTEKGKDVELRCDPISGHTALYWYRQSLGQGLEFLIYFQGNSAPDKSGLPSDRFSAERTGGSVSTLTIQRTQQEDSAVYLCASSQQGMGTGELFFGEGSRLTVL.

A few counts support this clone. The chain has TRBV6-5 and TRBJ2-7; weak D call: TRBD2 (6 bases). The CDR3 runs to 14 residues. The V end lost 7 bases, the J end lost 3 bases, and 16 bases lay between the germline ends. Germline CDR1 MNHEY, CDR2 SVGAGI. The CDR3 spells CASIPTGTYYEQYV. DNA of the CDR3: TGTGCCAGCATTCCTACCGGGACTTACTACGAGCAGTACGTC.

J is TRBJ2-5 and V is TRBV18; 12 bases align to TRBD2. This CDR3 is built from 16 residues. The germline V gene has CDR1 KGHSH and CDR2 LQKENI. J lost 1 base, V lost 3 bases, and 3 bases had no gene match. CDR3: CASSPRTSGAQETQYF. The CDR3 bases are TGTGCCAGCTCACCCCGGACTAGCGGGGCCCAAGAGACCCAGTACTTC.

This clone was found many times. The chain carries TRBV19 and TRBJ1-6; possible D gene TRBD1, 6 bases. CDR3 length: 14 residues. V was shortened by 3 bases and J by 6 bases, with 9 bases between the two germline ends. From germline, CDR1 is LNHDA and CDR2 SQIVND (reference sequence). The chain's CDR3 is CASSIDRSNSPLHF. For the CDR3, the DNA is TGTGCCAGTAGTATTGACAGGAGTAATTCACCCCTCCACTTT. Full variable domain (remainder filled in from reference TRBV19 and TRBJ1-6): DGGITQSPKYLFRKEGQNVTLSCEQNLNHDAMYWYRQDPGQGLRLIYYSQIVNDFQKGDIAEGYSVSREKKESFPLTVTSAQKNPTAFYLCASSIDRSNSPLHFGNGTRLTVT.

The CDR3 DNA reads TGTGCCAGCAGCGCCCTGGGACAGGGAAACGGCTACACCTTC. As protein: CASSALGQGNGYTF. V and J are TRBV9 and TRBJ1-2, with 9 bases matching TRBD1. The CDR3 has 14 residues. The J segment lost 8 bases and the V segment lost 3 bases, leaving 8 bases of the junction unmatched. Germline V lookup: CDR1 SGDLS, CDR2 YYNGEE.

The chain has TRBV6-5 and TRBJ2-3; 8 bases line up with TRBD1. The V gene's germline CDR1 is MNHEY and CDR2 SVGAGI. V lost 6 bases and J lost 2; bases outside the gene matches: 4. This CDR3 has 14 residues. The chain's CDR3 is CASRRQGATDTQYF. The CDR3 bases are TGTGCCAGCAGACGGCAGGGGGCCACAGATACGCAGTATTTT.

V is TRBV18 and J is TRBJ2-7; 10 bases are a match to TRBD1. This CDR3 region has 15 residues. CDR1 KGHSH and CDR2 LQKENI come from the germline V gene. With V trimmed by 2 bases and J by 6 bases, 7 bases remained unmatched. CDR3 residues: CASSPNLGTGVEQYF. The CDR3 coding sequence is TGTGCCAGCTCACCAAATCTCGGGACAGGGGTCGAGCAGTACTTC.

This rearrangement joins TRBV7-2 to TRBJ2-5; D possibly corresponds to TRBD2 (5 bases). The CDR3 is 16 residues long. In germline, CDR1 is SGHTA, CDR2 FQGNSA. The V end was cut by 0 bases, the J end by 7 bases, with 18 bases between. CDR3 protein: CASSLASPLDRGTQYF. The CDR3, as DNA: TGTGCCAGCAGCTTAGCGAGCCCCCTAGATCGGGGGACCCAGTACTTC.

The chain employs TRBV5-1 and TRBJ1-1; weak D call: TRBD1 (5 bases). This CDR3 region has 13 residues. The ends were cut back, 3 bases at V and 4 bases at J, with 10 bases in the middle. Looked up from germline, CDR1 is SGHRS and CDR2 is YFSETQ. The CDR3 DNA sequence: TGCGCCAGCAGCTCCCCGGGGGTCACTGAAGCTTTCTTT. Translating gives CASSSPGVTEAFF.

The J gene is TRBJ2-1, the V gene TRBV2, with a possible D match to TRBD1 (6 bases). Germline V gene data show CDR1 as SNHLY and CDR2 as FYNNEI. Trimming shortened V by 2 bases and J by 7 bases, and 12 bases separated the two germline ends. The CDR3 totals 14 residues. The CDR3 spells CASSEIGGRNEQFF. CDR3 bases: TGTGCCAGCAGTGAAATAGGGGGTCGGAATGAGCAGTTCTTC.

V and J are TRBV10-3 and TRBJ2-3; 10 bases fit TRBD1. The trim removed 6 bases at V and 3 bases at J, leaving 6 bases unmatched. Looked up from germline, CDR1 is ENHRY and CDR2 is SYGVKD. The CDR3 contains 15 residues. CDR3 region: CAIRRTGGATDTQYF. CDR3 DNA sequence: TGTGCCATCAGGAGGACAGGGGGAGCGACAGATACGCAGTATTTT.

The CDR3 coding sequence is TGTGCCAGCAATGCGGCGCGGGGAGATACGCAGTATTTT. Amino acid sequence: CASNAARGDTQYF. The gene calls are TRBV27 and TRBJ2-3; a weak D match, TRBD2 (6 bases). Trimming removed 7 bases from V and 5 bases from J, with 13 bases in between. CDR3 length equals 13 residues. Looked up from germline, CDR1 is MNHEY and CDR2 is SMNVEV (reference sequence).

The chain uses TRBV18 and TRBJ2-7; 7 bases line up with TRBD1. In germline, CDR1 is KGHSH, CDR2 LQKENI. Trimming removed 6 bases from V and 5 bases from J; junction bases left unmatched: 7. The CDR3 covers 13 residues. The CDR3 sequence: CASSLGTVDEQYV. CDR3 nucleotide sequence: TGTGCCAGCTCGTTGGGGACAGTCGACGAGCAGTACGTC.

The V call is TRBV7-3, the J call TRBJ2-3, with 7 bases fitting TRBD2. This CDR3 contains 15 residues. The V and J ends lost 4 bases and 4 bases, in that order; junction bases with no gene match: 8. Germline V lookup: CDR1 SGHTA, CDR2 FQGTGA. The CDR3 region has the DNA TGTGCCAGCAGCTCCCCGACGGGAGGAGCAGATACGCAGTATTTT. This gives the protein CASSSPTGGADTQYF.

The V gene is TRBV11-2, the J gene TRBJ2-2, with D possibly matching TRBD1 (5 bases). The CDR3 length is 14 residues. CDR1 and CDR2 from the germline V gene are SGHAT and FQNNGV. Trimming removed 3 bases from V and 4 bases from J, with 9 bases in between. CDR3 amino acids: CASSLQGSTGELFF. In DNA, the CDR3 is TGTGCCAGCAGCTTGCAGGGCTCCACCGGGGAGCTGTTTTTT.

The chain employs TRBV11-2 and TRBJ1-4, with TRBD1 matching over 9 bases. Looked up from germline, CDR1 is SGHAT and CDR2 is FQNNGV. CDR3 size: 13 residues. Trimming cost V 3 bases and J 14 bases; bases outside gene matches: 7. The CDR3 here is CASSLETGGALFF. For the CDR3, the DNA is TGTGCCAGCAGCTTGGAGACAGGGGGGGCTCTGTTTTTT.

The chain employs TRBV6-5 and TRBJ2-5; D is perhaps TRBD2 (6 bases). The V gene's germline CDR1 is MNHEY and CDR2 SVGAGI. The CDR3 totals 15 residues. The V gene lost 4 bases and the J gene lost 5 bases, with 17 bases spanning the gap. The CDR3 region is CASSWGLATSETQYF. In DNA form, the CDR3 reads TGTGCCAGCAGTTGGGGACTTGCGACTTCGGAGACCCAGTACTTC.

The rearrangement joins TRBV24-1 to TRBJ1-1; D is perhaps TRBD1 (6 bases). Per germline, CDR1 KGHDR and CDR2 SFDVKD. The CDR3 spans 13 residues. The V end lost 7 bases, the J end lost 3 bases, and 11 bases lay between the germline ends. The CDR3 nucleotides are TGTGCCACCAGCCTCAGGGGTGACACTGAAGCTTTCTTT. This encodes CATSLRGDTEAFF.

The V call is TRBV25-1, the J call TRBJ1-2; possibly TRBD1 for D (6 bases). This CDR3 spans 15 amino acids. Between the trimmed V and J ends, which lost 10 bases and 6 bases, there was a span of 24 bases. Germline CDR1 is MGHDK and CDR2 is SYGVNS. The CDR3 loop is CATSSTGTGNHGYTF. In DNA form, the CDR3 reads TGTGCCACATCTAGCACCGGAACAGGGAACCATGGCTACACCTTC.

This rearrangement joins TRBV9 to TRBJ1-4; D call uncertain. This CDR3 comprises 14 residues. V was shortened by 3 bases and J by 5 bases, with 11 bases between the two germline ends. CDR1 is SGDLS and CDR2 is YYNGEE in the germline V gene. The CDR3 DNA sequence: TGTGCCAGCAGCGCCCCGGGTGGGAATGAAAAACTGTTTTTT. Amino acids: CASSAPGGNEKLFF.

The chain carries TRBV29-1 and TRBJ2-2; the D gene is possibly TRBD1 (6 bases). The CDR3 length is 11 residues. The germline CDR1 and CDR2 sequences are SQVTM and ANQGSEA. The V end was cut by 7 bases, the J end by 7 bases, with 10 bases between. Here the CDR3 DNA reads TGCAGCGCTGGGGGCCGCGGGGAGCTGTTTTTT. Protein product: CSAGGRGELFF.

Written as DNA, the CDR3 is TGCAGCGTTGTACGGTCCGGAAACACCATATATTTT. Its translation: CSVVRSGNTIYF. V and J are TRBV29-1 and TRBJ1-3, with unresolved D. The ends were cut back, 4 bases at V and 4 bases at J, with 8 bases in the middle. The germline CDR1 and CDR2 sequences are SQVTM and ANQGSEA. The CDR3 has 12 amino acids.

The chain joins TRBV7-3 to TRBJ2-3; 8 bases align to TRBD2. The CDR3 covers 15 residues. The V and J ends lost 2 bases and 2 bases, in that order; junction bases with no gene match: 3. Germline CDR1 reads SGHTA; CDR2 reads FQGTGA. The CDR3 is CASSLGGGFTDTQYF. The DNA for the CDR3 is TGTGCCAGCAGCTTAGGCGGGGGGTTCACAGATACGCAGTATTTT.